These 27 T cell receptor beta chains came from one sample sequenced in a study of graft-versus-host responses after intestinal transplantation. Clones were read by immunoSEQ multiplex PCR, and TCRdb kept only the in-frame ones, dropping some. The sample records about 82,000 clones, around 93% being singletons. These receptors have no identified antigens. Source: unstimulated CD4+ T cells sorted from spleen or lymph node cells, taken before transplant. These receptor sequences come from a human donor who was the organ donor for an intestinal transplant.

Comment on this clone: The junction shows a germline mismatch at one end, possibly a read error. The chain uses TRBV15 and TRBJ1-6; tentatively, D is TRBD1 (5 bases). Germline lookup yields CDR1 LNHNV and CDR2 YYDKDF (reference sequence). The CDR3 runs 15 residues. This CDR3 reads CATSREGQGHSPLHF. CDR3 bases: TGTGCCACCAGCCGAGAAGGACAAGGTCATTCACCCCTCCACTTT.

The genes are TRBV5-6 and TRBJ2-3; possibly TRBD1 for D (6 bases). Germline V gives CDR1 SGHDT, CDR2 YYEEEE. This CDR3 contains 14 residues. Trimming took 5 bases from V and 0 from J, leaving 10 bases between them. The DNA of the CDR3 is TGTGCCAGCAGTTCGACAGGCAGCACAGATACGCAGTATTTT. It codes for CASSSTGSTDTQYF.

V is TRBV6-1 and J is TRBJ2-7; 7 bases agree with TRBD1. The CDR3 spans 14 residues. The V gene end was trimmed by 5 bases and the J gene end by 2 bases; junction bases not matched to a gene: 6. The V gene's germline CDR1 is MNHNS and CDR2 SASEGT. CDR3 coding DNA: TGTGCCAGCAGTCCACAACAGGGGACCTACGAGCAGTACTTC. As protein: CASSPQQGTYEQYF.

This clone was seen just once. V and J are TRBV7-9 and TRBJ2-2; D remains unclear. Per germline, CDR1 SEHNR and CDR2 FQNEAQ (reference sequence). CDR3 length equals 14 residues. V gave up 4 bases and J gave up 3 bases, with 9 bases separating them. In DNA, the CDR3 is TGTGCCAGCAGCTATTGGCTAGACACCGGGGAGCTGTTTTTT. This encodes CASSYWLDTGELFF.

The chain links TRBV6-1 to TRBJ1-2, with 7 bases aligning to TRBD1. The V gene end was trimmed by 3 bases and the J gene end by 0 bases; junction bases not matched to a gene: 4. Germline V CDR1 and CDR2: MNHNS, SASEGT. This CDR3 comprises 15 residues. The CDR3 DNA is TGTGCCAGCAGTGAGACAGGGTTCTCTAACTATGGCTACACCTTC. Translated: CASSETGFSNYGYTF.

The chain uses TRBV30 and TRBJ1-6, with D unresolved. Trimming left V 1 base short and J 0 bases short, with 16 bases between. The CDR3 sequence is 18 residues long. CDR1 is GTSNPN and CDR2 is SVGIG in the germline V gene (reference sequence). In nucleotides, the CDR3 is TGTGCCTGGAGTGGGGTGAGGGTCGGAAGCTCCTATAATTCACCCCTCCACTTT. Amino acids: CAWSGVRVGSSYNSPLHF.

The rearrangement joins TRBV7-9 to TRBJ1-2; TRBD1 aligns across 9 bases. This CDR3 is 12 amino acids long. V was pared by 11 bases and J by 7 bases, with 8 bases of the junction left unmatched. The germline gives CDR1 SEHNR, CDR2 FQNEAQ (reference sequence). As DNA, the CDR3 is TGTGCCCCCGGACAGGGGCTTGGTGGCTACACCTTC. It yields the protein CAPGQGLGGYTF.

The chain carries TRBV5-1 and TRBJ1-3; D is uncertain. Germline CDR1 and CDR2: SGHRS and YFSETQ. There are 15 residues in the CDR3. The V gene lost 4 bases and the J gene lost 0 bases, with 11 bases spanning the gap. The CDR3: CASSVTPNSGNTIYF. CDR3 nucleotides: TGCGCCAGCAGCGTTACACCCAACTCTGGAAACACCATATATTTT.

The chain joins TRBV6-5 to TRBJ1-1; 7 bases align to TRBD1. Trimming at V came to 4 bases and at J to 5 bases, leaving 7 bases not matched to a gene. CDR1 and CDR2 (germline): MNHEY, SVGAGI. This CDR3 region has 14 residues. CDR3 region: CASSSRDSRTEAFF. DNA of the CDR3: TGTGCCAGCAGTTCTCGGGACAGTCGGACTGAAGCTTTCTTT.

V is TRBV28 and J is TRBJ2-6, with 8 bases matching TRBD2. With 5 bases clipped from V and 0 bases from J, the junction kept 3 bases outside the gene matches. Per germline, CDR1 MDHEN and CDR2 SYDVKM. The CDR3 is made up of 16 amino acids. The CDR3 region is CASSPGGVSGANVLTF. CDR3 nucleotide sequence: TGTGCCAGCAGTCCGGGAGGGGTCTCTGGGGCCAACGTCCTGACTTTC.

The J gene is TRBJ1-1, the V gene TRBV19; D is possibly TRBD1 (5 bases). The CDR3 loop spans 13 amino acids. The germline V gene has CDR1 LNHDA and CDR2 SQIVND (reference sequence). The V and J ends lost 3 bases and 3 bases respectively, with 8 bases between them. The chain's CDR3 is CASSIGGDTEAFF. The CDR3 DNA follows: TGTGCCAGTAGTATTGGGGGGGACACTGAAGCTTTCTTT.

This sequence joins TRBV11-3 and TRBJ2-5; D perhaps matches TRBD2 (6 bases). The germline V gene encodes CDR1 SGHNT and CDR2 YENEEA. The CDR3 is 18 residues long. The ends were cut back, 2 bases at V and 1 base at J, with 20 bases in the middle. The CDR3 sequence: CASSLSSGGYSTQETQYF. CDR3 DNA sequence: TGTGCCAGCAGCTTATCTTCCGGGGGTTATTCCACCCAAGAGACCCAGTACTTC.

The CDR3 here is CASSPRRVSYEQYF. DNA of the CDR3: TGTGCCAGCAGCCCAAGACGGGTCTCCTACGAGCAGTACTTC. The chain couples TRBV7-8 to TRBJ2-7; D is unclear. The V and J ends lost 5 bases and 0 bases respectively, with 11 bases between them. This CDR3 spans 14 amino acids. From germline, CDR1 is SGHVS and CDR2 FQNEAQ.

The genes are TRBV27 and TRBJ2-7, with 11 nucleotides matching TRBD2. Trimming took 5 bases from V and 3 from J; bases not matched to a gene: 6. The CDR3 has 15 residues. CDR1 is MNHEY and CDR2 is SMNVEV in the germline V gene (reference sequence). CDR3 sequence (DNA): TGTGCCAGCAGTCCAAAACTAGCGGGAGTCTACGAGCAGTACTTC. It codes for CASSPKLAGVYEQYF.

The chain is built from TRBV30 and TRBJ2-1; 13 bases are shared with TRBD2. This CDR3 spans 15 amino acids. The trim removed 0 bases at V and 6 bases at J, leaving 2 bases unmatched. In germline, CDR1 is GTSNPN, CDR2 SVGIG (reference sequence). CDR3 in DNA: TGTGCCTGGAGTGTCAGACTAGCGGGAGGCAATGAGCAGTTCTTC. Its protein product is CAWSVRLAGGNEQFF.

The V and J genes are TRBV5-3 and TRBJ1-4, with D possibly TRBD1 on 5 matching bases. TRBV5-3 falls under the ORF class, with uncertain function. Trimming pared 4 bases from V and 8 bases from J, leaving 6 bases between. The CDR3 has 11 residues. This chain's CDR3 is CARSRTEKLFF. The CDR3, as DNA: TGTGCCAGAAGCAGGACAGAAAAACTGTTTTTT.

This clone was counted a single time. The chain joins TRBV19 to TRBJ2-5; 8 bases are shared with TRBD2. Losses at the gene ends were 4 bases for V and 5 bases for J; bases not matched to a gene: 9. The CDR3 loop spans 15 amino acids. Germline assignment: CDR1 LNHDA and CDR2 SQIVND (reference sequence). The CDR3: CASSTSGGVQETQYF. For the CDR3, the DNA is TGTGCCAGTAGTACATCCGGGGGGGTCCAGGAGACCCAGTACTTC.

The chain couples TRBV5-4 to TRBJ2-1; TRBD2 aligns across 7 bases. This CDR3 spans 13 amino acids. V trimming: 4 bases; J trimming: 8 bases; junction bases outside the gene matches: 6. Germline V lookup: CDR1 SGHNT, CDR2 YYREEE (reference sequence). Here the CDR3 reads CASSASGVYEQFF. The CDR3 nucleotides are TGTGCCAGCAGCGCAAGCGGGGTCTATGAGCAGTTCTTC.

The chain has TRBV2 and TRBJ2-5; D is uncertain. Germline assignment: CDR1 SNHLY and CDR2 FYNNEI. V was trimmed by 8 bases and J by 9 bases, leaving 16 bases between them. The CDR3 extends over 12 amino acids. Here the CDR3 reads CASSASWIPQYF. CDR3 sequence (DNA): TGTGCCAGCTCAGCGTCCTGGATTCCCCAGTACTTC.

CDR3 protein: CASSPGLTYTDTQYF. The CDR3 DNA sequence: TGTGCCAGCAGCCCCGGACTCACCTACACAGATACGCAGTATTTT. The chain combines TRBV9 with TRBJ2-3, with a possible D match to TRBD2 (5 bases). The CDR3 loop spans 15 amino acids. Trimming left V 4 bases short and J 2 bases short, with 14 bases between. From germline, CDR1 is SGDLS and CDR2 YYNGEE.

Worth noting for this clone: Other DNA sequences within the sample encode an identical CDR3. The genes are TRBV15 and TRBJ2-5, with D tentatively TRBD2 (7 bases). There are 15 residues in the CDR3. V was pared by 0 bases and J by 1 base, with 9 bases between. Germline V gene lookup returns CDR1 LNHNV and CDR2 YYDKDF (reference sequence). This CDR3 reads CATSRDRGGQETQYF. DNA of the CDR3: TGTGCCACCAGCAGAGATAGGGGGGGCCAAGAGACCCAGTACTTC.

About this clone: One end of the junction is discordant with germline, which a read error may explain. The CDR3: CASSLRGGSYQQYF. The CDR3, as DNA: TGTGCCAGCAGCCTTCGGGGGGGATCCTACCAGCAGTACTTC. V usage is TRBV7-2 and J usage is TRBJ2-7; TRBD2 matches at 8 bases. CDR3 size: 14 residues. Germline V lookup: CDR1 SGHTA, CDR2 FQGNSA.

The gene calls are TRBV7-3 and TRBJ1-1; D unresolved. Germline V gene data show CDR1 as SGHTA and CDR2 as FQGTGA. CDR3 size: 13 residues. Trimming took off 4 bases at V and 1 base at J, with 7 bases between the two ends. CDR3: CASSSFGNTEAFF. CDR3 sequence (DNA): TGTGCCAGCAGCTCATTCGGGAACACTGAAGCTTTCTTT.

This clone was seen only a few times. The chain joins TRBV6-1 to TRBJ2-5, with 8 bases that match TRBD2. Looked up from germline, CDR1 is MNHNS and CDR2 is SASEGT. This CDR3 spans 15 amino acids. V gave up 5 bases and J gave up 1 base; unmatched junction bases: 6. DNA of the CDR3: TGTGCCAGCAGTCAAATTACTAGCGGCCAAGAGACCCAGTACTTC. Its translation: CASSQITSGQETQYF.

The genes are TRBV28 and TRBJ2-1, with D hard to call. Germline assignment: CDR1 MDHEN and CDR2 SYDVKM. The V and J ends lost 5 bases and 2 bases respectively, with 7 bases between them. The CDR3 runs 13 residues. The CDR3 loop is CASSPTTYNEQFF. DNA of the CDR3: TGTGCCAGCAGTCCCACAACCTACAATGAGCAGTTCTTC.

The V and J genes are TRBV7-8 and TRBJ2-3, with D perhaps matching TRBD2 (5 bases). The CDR3 is made up of 17 amino acids. Germline values: CDR1 SGHVS, CDR2 FQNEAQ. V dropped 0 bases and J dropped 3 bases, with 16 bases sitting between them. CDR3 residues: CASSLAFLGPGTDTQYF. The CDR3 nucleotides read TGTGCCAGCAGCTTAGCCTTCTTGGGTCCGGGGACAGATACGCAGTATTTT.

The chain has TRBV6-1 and TRBJ2-7; TRBD2 aligns across 10 bases. From germline, CDR1 is MNHNS and CDR2 SASEGT. This CDR3 spans 15 amino acids. J gave up 6 bases and V 6 bases, and 11 bases lay outside the gene matches. As DNA, the CDR3 is TGTGCCAGCAGATCTTATAGCGGGAGGCCTCGCGAGCAGTACTTC. Translating it yields CASRSYSGRPREQYF.